This T cell receptor (beta chain) was observed in a study of blood T cell repertoires in COVID-19. CDR1 is MGHDK, CDR2 SYGVNS, per germline. V was trimmed by 7 bases and J by 7 bases, leaving 23 bases between them. The CDR3 sequence is 16 residues long. This table comes from immunoSEQ multiplex PCR, and its TCRdb copy is limited to in-frame clones, with some not included. The profile shows 130,000 or so clones, around 81% of them singletons. The chain uses TRBV25-1 and TRBJ2-1, with a possible D match to TRBD1 (5 bases). The sample comprised peripheral blood. The sequence was obtained from a human donor in a cohort sampled during active COVID-19. The CDR3 region has the DNA TGTGCCAGCACCCCCGCAGGAGCCCTAAGGGGAAATGAGCAGTTCTTC. Translating it yields CASTPAGALRGNEQFF.